These 12 T cell receptor beta chains came from one sample sequenced in a study of blood T cell repertoires in COVID-19. TCRdb's table, derived via immunoSEQ multiplex PCR, lists solely in-frame clones and lacks some. The data hold approximately 280,000 clones, with 89% observed a single time. Sequenced sample: peripheral blood. The receptors shown here come from a man aged 50-59 years with acute or convalescent COVID-19.

The chain links TRBV3-1 (or the pseudogene TRBV3-2) to TRBJ1-5; 7 bases line up with TRBD1. The V and J ends lost 1 base and 4 bases, in that order; junction bases with no gene match: 4. The germline CDR1 and CDR2 sequences are LGHDT and YNNKEL (reference sequence). The CDR3 consists of 15 residues. The CDR3 region is CASSQVRGANQPQHF. The CDR3 bases are TGTGCCAGCAGCCAAGTCAGGGGGGCAAATCAGCCCCAGCATTTT.

This chain joins TRBV2 and TRBJ2-1; no clear D gene. V lost 2 bases and J 0 bases, leaving 11 bases between the germline ends. The CDR3 runs to 16 residues. Germline CDR1 reads SNHLY; CDR2 reads FYNNEI. CDR3 sequence: CASSERRSSSYNEQFF. For the CDR3, the DNA is TGTGCCAGCAGTGAACGAAGGTCTAGCTCCTACAATGAGCAGTTCTTC.

The chain combines TRBV5-1 with TRBJ2-7, with D possibly TRBD2 on 6 matching bases. The CDR3 covers 13 residues. Germline lookup yields CDR1 SGHRS and CDR2 YFSETQ. V was trimmed by 3 bases and J by 9 bases, leaving 16 bases between them. This CDR3 reads CASSSTDYGGQYF. CDR3 DNA sequence: TGCGCCAGCAGCTCGACTGACTACGGGGGGCAGTACTTC.

The chain links TRBV2 to TRBJ1-6; no definite D call. Germline loops: CDR1 SNHLY, CDR2 FYNNEI. The CDR3 is 13 amino acids. Trimming removed 7 bases at V and 10 bases at J, with 14 bases between. This CDR3 is CASKSEGFSPLHF. The CDR3, as DNA: TGTGCCAGCAAGTCGGAGGGATTCTCACCCCTCCACTTT.

The chain couples TRBV6-5 to TRBJ2-7; 9 positions agree with TRBD2. Germline V gene lookup returns CDR1 MNHEY and CDR2 SVGAGI. The CDR3 contains 13 residues. J was trimmed by 6 bases and V by 6 bases; bases with no gene match: 6. The CDR3, as DNA: TGTGCCAGCAGCAGACTAGCGGAGAGCGAGCAGTACTTC. It is translated as CASSRLAESEQYF.

This chain links TRBV30 with TRBJ2-4, with D perhaps TRBD1 (6 bases). V lost 6 bases and J lost 2, with 14 bases in between. This CDR3 has 14 amino acids. Germline V lookup: CDR1 GTSNPN, CDR2 SVGIG (reference sequence). The CDR3, as DNA: TGTGCCTGCGTGGGGGCTTCTCCCAAAAACATTCAGTACTTC. Its translation is CACVGASPKNIQYF. The entire variable domain, with the rest obtained from reference TRBV30 and TRBJ2-4, is as follows: SQTIHQWPATLVQPVGSPLSLECTVEGTSNPNLYWYRQAAGRGLQLLFYSVGIGQISSEVPQNLSASRPQDRQFILSSKKLLLSDSGFYLCACVGASPKNIQYFGAGTRLSVL.

The chain employs TRBV25-1 and TRBJ1-2; D not certain. Trimming removed 2 bases from V and 8 bases from J, with 15 bases in between. CDR3 length: 14 amino acids. Germline V lookup: CDR1 MGHDK, CDR2 SYGVNS. CDR3 nucleotide sequence: TGTGCCAGCAGTGAACATACCCCCAAGAGAGGCTACACCTTC. Translated, it gives CASSEHTPKRGYTF.

The chain recombines TRBV2 with TRBJ2-5, with TRBD1 matching 10 bases. Trimming at V came to 6 bases and at J to 5 bases, leaving 12 bases not matched to a gene. CDR3 length: 16 residues. Germline V gene data show CDR1 as SNHLY and CDR2 as FYNNEI. CDR3 amino acids: CASRRDRGPRMETQYF. The CDR3 DNA follows: TGTGCCAGCAGACGGGACAGGGGTCCCAGAATGGAGACCCAGTACTTC.

The chain couples TRBV9 to TRBJ2-5, with TRBD2 as a possible D gene (7 bases). Germline values: CDR1 SGDLS, CDR2 YYNGEE. The CDR3 runs to 16 residues. V was clipped by 4 bases and J by 1 base, with 17 bases between them. The CDR3 is CASSQWGGPCQETQYF. CDR3 nucleotides: TGTGCCAGCAGCCAGTGGGGGGGGCCCTGCCAAGAGACCCAGTACTTC.

This chain uses TRBV6-5 with TRBJ1-2; 9 bases agree with TRBD1. Germline V gene lookup returns CDR1 MNHEY and CDR2 SVGAGI. V lost 6 bases to trimming and J lost 4 bases; unmatched junction nucleotides: 3. CDR3 length equals 13 residues. For the CDR3, the DNA is TGTGCCAGCAGGGGACAGGGCTCCTATGGCTACACCTTC. Translation gives CASRGQGSYGYTF.

The CDR3, as DNA: TGCAGCGTTGAAGACAGGGGATACACAGATACGCAGTATTTT. Its protein product is CSVEDRGYTDTQYF. The V gene is TRBV29-1, the J gene TRBJ2-3; a weak D match, TRBD1 (6 bases). The germline gives CDR1 SQVTM, CDR2 ANQGSEA. The CDR3 spans 14 residues. Trimming took 0 bases from V and 2 from J, leaving 9 bases between them.

This clone was picked up one time. One junction end does not reproduce the germline sequence, and a read error may be involved. The V call is TRBV19, the J call TRBJ2-7, with 10 bases matching TRBD1. The CDR3 runs 16 residues. CDR1 is LNHDA, CDR2 SQIVND, per germline (reference sequence). The CDR3: CASRASDRGQGYGQYF. As DNA, the CDR3 is TGTGCCAGTAGAGCCTCTGACAGGGGACAGGGGTACGGGCAGTACTTC. Full variable domain (outside the CDR3, taken from reference TRBV19 and TRBJ2-7): DGGITQSPKYLFRKEGQNVTLSCEQNLNHDAMYWYRQDPGQGLRLIYYSQIVNDFQKGDIAEGYSVSREKKESFPLTVTSAQKNPTAFYLCASRASDRGQGYGQYFGPGTRLTVT.